This T cell receptor (beta chain) originates from a study of response to subunit inactivated influenza vaccine. TCRdb fed the RT-PCR reads into MiXCR, producing one record per CDR3 protein. The table has roughly 550,000 distinct CDR3 sequences, around 25% seen once. The CDR3 covers 16 residues. V was pared by 1 base and J by 7 bases, with 11 bases of the junction left unmatched. Per germline, CDR1 SGHRS and CDR2 YFSETQ. This clonotype has more than one count but fewer than ten. This sample was also put to use in a study of T cells expressing NK-cell markers. As that report states: Production of TCR beta cDNA relied on 5'RACE template switching with UMIs. Alpha-beta TCR T cells were the sole sorting target in several experiments, owing to an anti-gamma-delta TCR antibody.

The sequencing used CD4+ T cells sorted from PBMCs, collected 11 to 12 days after vaccination. This sequence originates from a man in his fifties or sixties who received an inactivated influenza vaccine. The V gene is TRBV5-1, the J gene TRBJ2-7, with 10 bases fitting TRBD1. The CDR3 loop is CASSLSGQGGRLEQYF. The DNA of the CDR3 is TGCGCCAGCAGCTTGTCCGGACAGGGGGGACGTCTAGAGCAGTACTTC.